This passage covers 28 T cell receptor beta chains from one sample sequenced in a study of OX40 agonist ivuxolimab in advanced cancers. Sequenced by immunoSEQ multiplex PCR; TCRdb stores in-frame clones only, minus some. Of just under 65,000 clones in the sample, almost 85% are singletons; the top ten hold about 9.4%. This specimen was CD4+ or CD8+ T cells sorted from blood, taken in a trial of the OX40 agonist ivuxolimab. The source is an adult with an advanced solid tumor such as melanoma, head and neck, liver or kidney cancer.

The CDR3 spells CASSLRGGALNEQFF. Written as DNA, the CDR3 is TGCGCCAGCAGCTTACGCGGGGGGGCTTTGAATGAGCAGTTCTTC. The chain joins TRBV5-1 to TRBJ2-1; 9 nucleotides align to TRBD2. With 2 bases clipped from V and 7 bases from J, the junction kept 7 bases outside the gene matches. Germline assignment: CDR1 SGHRS and CDR2 YFSETQ. This CDR3 comprises 15 residues.

V usage is TRBV11-2 and J usage is TRBJ1-1; 8 positions match TRBD1. This CDR3 is built from 14 residues. Germline V gene sequence: CDR1 SGHAT, CDR2 FQNNGV. Trimming removed 4 bases from V and 0 bases from J; junction bases left unmatched: 1. CDR3 in DNA: TGTGCCAGCAGCTCGGACAGGGTGAACACTGAAGCTTTCTTT. This codes for CASSSDRVNTEAFF.

Concerning this clone: The junction and the germline gene differ at one end; a read error may be behind it. Other DNA sequences in the same sample also yield this CDR3. The chain links TRBV5-8 to TRBJ1-5, with 9 bases aligning to TRBD1. The CDR3 loop spans 15 amino acids. CDR1 and CDR2 from the germline V gene are SGHTS and YDEGEE. This CDR3 reads CASSLGQGKNQPQHF. CDR3 nucleotide sequence: TGTGCCAGCAGCTTAGGACAGGGGAAGAATCAGCCCCAGCACTTT. The full variable domain, in which reference TRBV5-8 and TRBJ1-5 provide the parts outside the CDR3, is EAGVTQSPTHLIKTRGQQATLRCSPISGHTSVYWYQQALGLGLQFLLWYDEGEERNRGNFPPRFSGRQFPNYSSELNVNALELEDSALYLCASSLGQGKNQPQHFGDGTRLSIL.

This clone was seen repeatedly, ten times or more. This CDR3 is also generated by other DNA sequences in the sample. The rearrangement joins TRBV28 to TRBJ1-2; the D is unclear. Trimming left V 2 bases short and J 4 bases short, with 5 bases between. Germline CDR1 reads MDHEN; CDR2 reads SYDVKM. This CDR3 region has 12 residues. The CDR3, as DNA: TGTGCCAGCAGTTTACGGCTCTATGGCTACACCTTC. Translated, it gives CASSLRLYGYTF.

This clone was observed once. The chain joins TRBV11-1 to TRBJ2-1; TRBD2 matches 7 bases. CDR1 is SGHAT and CDR2 is FQDESV in the germline V gene (reference sequence). The CDR3 has 16 amino acids. The ends lost 1 base at V and 4 bases at J; junction bases unmatched: 7. The CDR3: CASSLENGRIYNEQFF. The CDR3 DNA is TGTGCCAGCAGCTTAGAGAACGGGAGGATTTACAATGAGCAGTTCTTC. Variable domain in full (rest from reference TRBV11-1 and TRBJ2-1): EAEVAQSPRYKITEKSQAVAFWCDPISGHATLYWYRQILGQGPELLVQFQDESVVDDSQLPKDRFSAERLKGVDSTLKIQPAELGDSAMYLCASSLENGRIYNEQFFGPGTRLTVL.

The rearrangement links TRBV18 to TRBJ2-1; weak D call: TRBD1 (5 bases). V shed 3 bases and J shed 8 bases, with 11 bases lying between them. This CDR3 is built from 13 residues. The germline V gene has CDR1 KGHSH and CDR2 LQKENI. The CDR3 region is CASSPDNEDEQFF. CDR3 nucleotides: TGTGCCAGCTCACCGGACAACGAGGATGAGCAGTTCTTC.

The chain is built from TRBV2 and TRBJ1-4, with 8 bases lining up with TRBD1. V shed 3 bases and J 6 bases; nucleotides not matched to a gene: 3. Germline V gives CDR1 SNHLY, CDR2 FYNNEI. The CDR3 covers 14 residues. DNA for the CDR3: TGTGCCAGCAGTGACAGGGGGCTTTATGAAAAACTGTTTTTT. Translated: CASSDRGLYEKLFF.

V usage is TRBV7-8 and J usage is TRBJ2-7; 10 positions agree with TRBD2. This CDR3 has 16 residues. The V segment lost 5 bases and the J segment 5 bases; nucleotides outside the gene matches: 12. From germline, CDR1 is SGHVS and CDR2 FQNEAQ. The CDR3 loop reads CASSPRRASGSDEQYF. In nucleotides, the CDR3 is TGTGCCAGCAGCCCCCGACGGGCTAGCGGGAGCGACGAGCAGTACTTC.

This clone was found a few times. The chain is built from TRBV7-9 and TRBJ2-7; possibly TRBD1 for D (7 bases). The CDR3 totals 18 residues. Germline assignment: CDR1 SEHNR and CDR2 FQNEAQ (reference sequence). V was cut by 1 base and J by 4 bases, with 23 bases left in between. The CDR3 spells CASSLGEGRGTAKYEQYF. In nucleotides, the CDR3 is TGTGCCAGCAGCTTAGGTGAGGGTCGGGGGACAGCAAAATACGAGCAGTACTTC.

The chain has TRBV10-2 and TRBJ2-5; 9 bases are shared with TRBD2. Germline CDR1 reads WSHSY; CDR2 reads SAAADI. This CDR3 is built from 13 residues. V lost 6 bases to trimming and J lost 2 bases; unmatched junction nucleotides: 1. The CDR3 protein is CASRLAGQETQYF. CDR3 in DNA: TGCGCCAGCAGGCTAGCGGGACAAGAGACCCAGTACTTC.

This clone was recorded only once. This sequence joins TRBV7-6 and TRBJ2-1, with 7 bases aligning to TRBD2. CDR1 SGHVS and CDR2 FNYEAQ come from the germline V gene. The CDR3 loop spans 15 amino acids. Trimming took 4 bases from V and 5 from J; bases not matched to a gene: 8. The CDR3 region is CASSSGVAGHNEQFF. CDR3 bases: TGTGCCAGCAGCTCTGGAGTAGCGGGCCACAATGAGCAGTTCTTC.

The chain recombines TRBV2 with TRBJ1-2; D unclear. The ends were cut back, 6 bases at V and 6 bases at J, with 11 bases in the middle. Germline V CDR1 and CDR2: SNHLY, FYNNEI. The CDR3 has 12 amino acids. The CDR3 nucleotides are TGTGCCAGCAGGGCCGTGCGGGATGGCTACACCTTC. Amino acid sequence: CASRAVRDGYTF.

The chain couples TRBV19 to TRBJ2-7, with TRBD1 as a possible D gene (6 bases). CDR1 and CDR2 from the germline V gene are LNHDA and SQIVND (reference sequence). The CDR3 extends over 14 amino acids. The V end was cut by 6 bases, the J end by 1 base, with 13 bases between. CDR3 protein: CASSTGSWSYEQYF. The CDR3 nucleotides are TGTGCCAGTAGCACAGGGTCCTGGTCCTACGAGCAGTACTTC.

This chain connects TRBV10-3 to TRBJ1-1, with 9 bases that match TRBD1. Germline V gene sequence: CDR1 ENHRY, CDR2 SYGVKD. CDR3 length equals 14 residues. J lost 9 bases, V lost 6 bases, and 11 bases had no gene match. Written as DNA, the CDR3 is TGTGCCATCAGCGGCGTGGGACAGGGTCAGCAAGCTTTCTTT. Residues: CAISGVGQGQQAFF.

The CDR3 loop reads CASSFGQDYGYTF. In DNA form, the CDR3 reads TGTGCCAGCAGTTTTGGGCAGGACTATGGCTACACCTTC. The J gene is TRBJ1-2, the V gene TRBV27; D ambiguous. Germline V lookup: CDR1 MNHEY, CDR2 SMNVEV (reference sequence). The CDR3 is made up of 13 amino acids. V was shortened by 3 bases and J by 3 bases, with 8 bases between the two germline ends.

The chain joins TRBV28 to TRBJ1-5; the D gene is possibly TRBD1 (6 bases). Germline CDR1 MDHEN, CDR2 SYDVKM. This CDR3 comprises 15 residues. V dropped 8 bases and J dropped 6 bases, with 20 bases sitting between them. CDR3 coding DNA: TGTGCCAGCCAGGAGGGGGTTTCGGTCGGTCAGCCCCAGCATTTT. It codes for CASQEGVSVGQPQHF.

V and J are TRBV18 and TRBJ1-4; maybe TRBD1 (5 bases). This CDR3 contains 16 residues. Trimming left V 2 bases short and J 0 bases short, with 10 bases between. The germline CDR1 and CDR2 sequences are KGHSH and LQKENI. CDR3 DNA: TGTGCCAGCTCACCAGGACAACCAGCAACTAATGAAAAACTGTTTTTT. Translation gives CASSPGQPATNEKLFF. Drawing the rest from reference TRBV18 and TRBJ1-4, the complete variable domain is NAGVMQNPRHLVRRRGQEARLRCSPMKGHSHVYWYRQLPEEGLKFMVYLQKENIIDESGMPKERFSAEFPKEGPSILRIQQVVRGDSAAYFCASSPGQPATNEKLFFGSGTQLSVL.

This chain joins TRBV7-9 and TRBJ1-3; unclear D gene. The CDR3 is 14 residues long. V was shortened by 3 bases and J by 4 bases, with 10 bases between the two germline ends. Germline loops: CDR1 SEHNR, CDR2 FQNEAQ (reference sequence). For the CDR3, the DNA is TGTGCCAGCAGCTTTAATAACCCCGGAAACACCATATATTTT. This sequence encodes CASSFNNPGNTIYF.

This clone was found a few times. J is TRBJ2-5 and V is TRBV4-1; TRBD2 aligns across 9 bases. Looked up from germline, CDR1 is MGHRA and CDR2 is YSYEKL. The CDR3 covers 17 residues. J gave up 10 bases and V 1 base, and 16 bases lay outside the gene matches. The CDR3 DNA follows: TGCGCCAGCAGCCAAGCCCAGCGGGGGGCCCCGGGGAGCGTCCAGTACTTC. Translating it yields CASSQAQRGAPGSVQYF.

The chain recombines TRBV4-1 with TRBJ1-6; D remains ambiguous. The CDR3 consists of 15 residues. The V end lost 1 base, the J end lost 10 bases, and 14 bases lay between the germline ends. From germline, CDR1 is MGHRA and CDR2 YSYEKL. The CDR3 here is CASSQGRAPGSPLHF. The CDR3 nucleotides are TGCGCCAGCAGCCAAGGGAGGGCGCCCGGGTCACCCCTCCACTTT.

J is TRBJ2-1 and V is TRBV5-8; TRBD2 matches at 10 bases. The trim removed 5 bases at V and 6 bases at J, leaving 8 bases unmatched. From germline, CDR1 is SGHTS and CDR2 YDEGEE. This CDR3 contains 15 residues. In nucleotides, the CDR3 is TGTGCCAGCAGTCGCCGGGCTAGCGGGAGCAATGAGCAGTTCTTC. Protein product: CASSRRASGSNEQFF.

This rearrangement joins TRBV20-1 to TRBJ1-2; D unclear. V was trimmed by 5 bases and J by 0 bases, leaving 4 bases between them. The CDR3 contains 11 residues. In germline, CDR1 is DFQATT, CDR2 SNEGSKA (reference sequence). CDR3 in DNA: TGCAGTGCTGGTACTAACTATGGCTACACCTTC. This gives the protein CSAGTNYGYTF.

The J gene is TRBJ2-1, the V gene TRBV4-2, with 9 positions matching TRBD2. Unmatched junction bases numbered 3, after V lost 6 bases and J lost 0 bases. This CDR3 is built from 15 residues. Germline V lookup: CDR1 LGHNA, CDR2 YNFKEQ. The CDR3 bases are TGTGCCAGCAGGCTAGCGGGATCCTCCTACAATGAGCAGTTCTTC. It is translated as CASRLAGSSYNEQFF.

The chain employs TRBV15 and TRBJ2-6, with TRBD1 as a possible D gene (6 bases). Germline assignment: CDR1 LNHNV and CDR2 YYDKDF (reference sequence). The germline V and J ends were trimmed by 3 bases and 2 bases, with 8 bases remaining between them. The CDR3 covers 15 residues. CDR3 DNA sequence: TGTGCCACCAGCAGTAGGGGGACTGGGGCCAACGTCCTGACTTTC. Translation gives CATSSRGTGANVLTF.

CDR3 in amino acids: CASSLASGRHNEQFF. The CDR3 region has the DNA TGTGCCAGCAGCTTGGCTAGCGGGAGACACAATGAGCAGTTCTTC. The chain employs TRBV7-9 and TRBJ2-1; TRBD2 agrees at 10 bases. The CDR3 runs 15 residues. The junction had 4 bases not matched to a gene; V was cut back by 3 bases and J by 5 bases. Germline V gene sequence: CDR1 SEHNR, CDR2 FQNEAQ (reference sequence).

This sequence joins TRBV7-2 and TRBJ2-3; 9 bases line up with TRBD2. Germline loops: CDR1 SGHTA, CDR2 FQGNSA. The CDR3 is 16 residues long. J was trimmed by 3 bases and V by 2 bases; bases with no gene match: 6. The CDR3 reads CASSLPMREGTDTQYF. The CDR3 bases are TGTGCCAGCAGCTTACCCATGCGGGAGGGAACAGATACGCAGTATTTT.

The rearrangement joins TRBV4-2 to TRBJ2-5; 7 bases are a match to TRBD2. V was clipped by 1 base and J by 5 bases; unmatched bases: 7. The CDR3 length is 15 residues. Germline loops: CDR1 LGHNA, CDR2 YNFKEQ. This CDR3 reads CASSQGVGGVETQYF. The CDR3 nucleotides are TGTGCCAGCAGCCAAGGGGTGGGAGGGGTGGAGACCCAGTACTTC.

V is TRBV6-5 and J is TRBJ1-2, with 9 bases that match TRBD1. Germline V lookup: CDR1 MNHEY, CDR2 SVGAGI. This CDR3 has 14 residues. J was trimmed by 8 bases and V by 4 bases; bases with no gene match: 8. CDR3 in DNA: TGTGCCAGCAGTTTCTGGGACAGGGCGGGGGGCTACACCTTC. Amino acids: CASSFWDRAGGYTF.